The entry below gives a single TCR beta chain sequence along with its context. Its antigen remains unknown. This entry belongs to a study of T cell responses to AZD1222 COVID-19 vaccine. Whole-study findings and limits: White British donors predominated, females outnumbered males, and clonal diversity was possibly underestimated. Spike-specific TCRs gained breadth and depth after people received two AZD1222 doses.

Some clones are missing from TCRdb's copy, which holds only in-frame ones; the method was immunoSEQ multiplex PCR. The repertoire holds around 110,000 clones, with about 90% as singletons. The sequencing used peripheral blood, collected 28 days after the second AZD1222 dose. This sequence was found in an adult who received the AZD1222 COVID-19 vaccine.

The CDR3 DNA sequence: TGTGCCAGCAGGTCTGCCACAGGTACAGGTTACGAGCAGTACTTC. It encodes CASRSATGTGYEQYF. This chain connects TRBV28 to TRBJ2-7, with D possibly TRBD1 on 5 matching bases. The V and J ends lost 6 bases and 4 bases respectively, with 19 bases between them. CDR3 length equals 15 residues. In germline, CDR1 is MDHEN, CDR2 SYDVKM.